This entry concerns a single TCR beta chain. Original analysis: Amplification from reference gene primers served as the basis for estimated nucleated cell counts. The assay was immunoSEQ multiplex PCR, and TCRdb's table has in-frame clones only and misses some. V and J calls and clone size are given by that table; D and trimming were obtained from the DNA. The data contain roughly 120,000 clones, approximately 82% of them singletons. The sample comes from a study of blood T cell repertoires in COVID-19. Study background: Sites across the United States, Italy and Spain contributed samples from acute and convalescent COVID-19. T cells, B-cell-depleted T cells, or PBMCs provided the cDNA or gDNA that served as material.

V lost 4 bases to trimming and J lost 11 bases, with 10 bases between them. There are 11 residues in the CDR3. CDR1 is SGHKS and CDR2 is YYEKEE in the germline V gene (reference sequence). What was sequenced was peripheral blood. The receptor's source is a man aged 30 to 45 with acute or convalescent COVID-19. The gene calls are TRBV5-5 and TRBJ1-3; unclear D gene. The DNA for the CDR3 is TGTGCCAGCAGCCAGGACTTCTCCATATATTTT. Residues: CASSQDFSIYF.